Described below is a single T cell receptor beta chain sequence and its context. The antigen is unknown. Sorted subsets were amplified in replicate PCRs using around 220 ng DNA, around 30,000 T cell genomes. This table comes from immunoSEQ multiplex PCR, and its TCRdb copy is limited to in-frame clones, with some not included. The table lists 500,000 to 550,000 clones, roughly 95% of them singletons, with about 0.059% in the top ten. The source of the sample is a study of shared clonotypes between healthy human individuals. The study's findings and limits: Sequencing depth was expected to influence donor clonotype sharing.

V dropped 5 bases and J dropped 1 base, with 18 bases sitting between them. CDR1 and CDR2 from the germline V gene are MDHEN and SYDVKM. The CDR3 consists of 16 residues. The sequence derives from a woman in her thirties in good health. The chain has TRBV28 and TRBJ2-7; D could derive from TRBD1 or TRBD2 (5 bases each). The sequenced sample consisted of naive CD4+ T cells sorted from blood. Subset: CD45RA+ positively selected. The CDR3 nucleotides are TGTGCCAGCAGTCCCGCTATAGGGACGGAGTCCTACGAGCAGTACTTC. It yields the protein CASSPAIGTESYEQYF.